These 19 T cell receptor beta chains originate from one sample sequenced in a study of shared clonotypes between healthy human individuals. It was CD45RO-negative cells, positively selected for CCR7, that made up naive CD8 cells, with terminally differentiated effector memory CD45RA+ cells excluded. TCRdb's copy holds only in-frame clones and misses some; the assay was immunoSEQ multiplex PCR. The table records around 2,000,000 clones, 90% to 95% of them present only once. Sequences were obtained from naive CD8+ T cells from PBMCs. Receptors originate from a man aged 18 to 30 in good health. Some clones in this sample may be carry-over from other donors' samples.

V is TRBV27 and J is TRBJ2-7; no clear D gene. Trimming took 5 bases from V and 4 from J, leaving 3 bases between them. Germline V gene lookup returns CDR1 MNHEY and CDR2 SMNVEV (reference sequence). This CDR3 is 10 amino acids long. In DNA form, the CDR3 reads TGTGCCAGCAGTCGGTACGAGCAGTACTTC. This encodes CASSRYEQYF.

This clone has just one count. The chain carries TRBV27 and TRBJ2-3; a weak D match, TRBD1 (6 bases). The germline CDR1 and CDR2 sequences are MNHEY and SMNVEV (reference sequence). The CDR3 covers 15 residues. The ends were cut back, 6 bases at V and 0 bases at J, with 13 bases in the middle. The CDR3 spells CASRAGVLSTDTQYF. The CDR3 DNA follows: TGTGCCAGCAGAGCAGGGGTCCTCAGCACAGATACGCAGTATTTT.

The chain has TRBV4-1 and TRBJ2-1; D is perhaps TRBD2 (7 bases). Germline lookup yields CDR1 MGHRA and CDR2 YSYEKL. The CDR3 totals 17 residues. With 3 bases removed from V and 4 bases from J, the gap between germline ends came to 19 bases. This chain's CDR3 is CASSHHAKGGTYNEQFF. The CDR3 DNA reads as TGCGCCAGCAGCCATCATGCAAAGGGGGGGACGTACAATGAGCAGTTCTTC.

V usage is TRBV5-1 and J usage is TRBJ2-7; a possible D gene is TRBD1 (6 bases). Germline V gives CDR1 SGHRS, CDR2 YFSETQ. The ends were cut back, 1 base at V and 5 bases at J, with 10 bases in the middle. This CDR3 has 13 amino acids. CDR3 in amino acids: CASSLMGANEQYF. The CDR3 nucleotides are TGCGCCAGCAGCTTGATGGGGGCCAACGAGCAGTACTTC.

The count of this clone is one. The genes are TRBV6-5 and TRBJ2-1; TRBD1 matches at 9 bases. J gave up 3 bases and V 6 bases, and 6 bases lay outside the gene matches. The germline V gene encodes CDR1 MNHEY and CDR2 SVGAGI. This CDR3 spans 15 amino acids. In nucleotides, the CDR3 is TGTGCCAGCAGCCTCGACAGGGGGGACTACAATGAGCAGTTCTTC. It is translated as CASSLDRGDYNEQFF.

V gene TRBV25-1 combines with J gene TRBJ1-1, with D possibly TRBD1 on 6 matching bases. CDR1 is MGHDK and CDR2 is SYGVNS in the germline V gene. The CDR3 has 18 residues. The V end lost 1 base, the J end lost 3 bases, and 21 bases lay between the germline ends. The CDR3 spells CASSESPRGRGGDTEAFF. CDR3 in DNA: TGTGCCAGCAGTGAATCGCCCCGAGGCAGGGGTGGCGACACTGAAGCTTTCTTT.

CDR3 bases: TGTGCCAGCAGCTTGGCCTGGTCCCCGTCCGGGACAGGGAGAGATGGCTACACCTTC. Amino acids: CASSLAWSPSGTGRDGYTF. The chain joins TRBV5-5 to TRBJ1-2, with 9 bases fitting TRBD1. Germline CDR1 is SGHKS and CDR2 is YYEKEE (reference sequence). The CDR3 contains 19 residues. Trimming removed 0 bases from V and 6 bases from J; junction bases left unmatched: 18.

The CDR3 region is CASSIVGTDYYGYTF. CDR3 coding DNA: TGTGCCAGTAGTATAGTCGGGACAGACTACTATGGCTACACCTTC. This chain links TRBV19 with TRBJ1-2; 7 bases are a match to TRBD1. With V trimmed by 1 base and J by 3 bases, 5 bases remained unmatched. Looked up from germline, CDR1 is LNHDA and CDR2 is SQIVND (reference sequence). The length of the CDR3 is 15 residues. Supplemented by reference TRBV19 and TRBJ1-2, the full variable domain reads DGGITQSPKYLFRKEGQNVTLSCEQNLNHDAMYWYRQDPGQGLRLIYYSQIVNDFQKGDIAEGYSVSREKKESFPLTVTSAQKNPTAFYLCASSIVGTDYYGYTFGSGTRLTVV.

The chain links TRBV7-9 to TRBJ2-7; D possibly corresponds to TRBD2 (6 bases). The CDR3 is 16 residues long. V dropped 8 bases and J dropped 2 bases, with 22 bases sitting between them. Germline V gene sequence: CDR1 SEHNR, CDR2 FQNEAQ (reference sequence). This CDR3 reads CASGLGVAVETYEQYF. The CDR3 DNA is TGTGCCAGCGGCCTGGGGGTAGCGGTAGAGACCTACGAGCAGTACTTC.

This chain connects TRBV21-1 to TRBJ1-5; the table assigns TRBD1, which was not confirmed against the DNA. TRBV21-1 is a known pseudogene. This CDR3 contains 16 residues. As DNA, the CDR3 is TGTGCCAGCAGCAAAGTTTTACGGACAGGCAATCAGCCCCAGCATTTT. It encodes CASSKVLRTGNQPQHF.

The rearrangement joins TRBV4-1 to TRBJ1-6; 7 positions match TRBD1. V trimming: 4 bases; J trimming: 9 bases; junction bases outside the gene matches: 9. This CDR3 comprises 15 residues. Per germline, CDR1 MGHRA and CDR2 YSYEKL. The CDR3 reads CASSPDRVFSSPLHF. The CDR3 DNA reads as TGCGCCAGCAGCCCTGACAGGGTCTTCAGTTCACCCCTCCACTTT.

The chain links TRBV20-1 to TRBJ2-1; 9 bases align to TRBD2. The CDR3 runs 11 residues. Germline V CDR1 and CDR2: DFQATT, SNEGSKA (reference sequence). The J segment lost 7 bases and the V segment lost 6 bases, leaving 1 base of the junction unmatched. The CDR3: CSALAGNEQFF. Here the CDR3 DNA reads TGCAGTGCGCTAGCGGGAAATGAGCAGTTCTTC.

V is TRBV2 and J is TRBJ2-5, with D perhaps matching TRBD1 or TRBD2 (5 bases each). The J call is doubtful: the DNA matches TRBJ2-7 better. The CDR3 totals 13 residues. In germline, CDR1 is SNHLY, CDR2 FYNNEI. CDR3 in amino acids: CASRGVRGYEQYF. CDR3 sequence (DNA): TGTGCCAGCAGAGGGGTTCGGGGCTACGAGCAGTACTTC.

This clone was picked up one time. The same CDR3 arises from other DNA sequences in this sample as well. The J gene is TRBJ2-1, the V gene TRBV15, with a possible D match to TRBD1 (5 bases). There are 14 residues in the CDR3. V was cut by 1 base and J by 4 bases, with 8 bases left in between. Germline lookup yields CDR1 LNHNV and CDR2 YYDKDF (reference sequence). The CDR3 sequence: CATSRVSGYNEQFF. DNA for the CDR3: TGTGCCACCAGCAGAGTTTCAGGGTACAATGAGCAGTTCTTC.

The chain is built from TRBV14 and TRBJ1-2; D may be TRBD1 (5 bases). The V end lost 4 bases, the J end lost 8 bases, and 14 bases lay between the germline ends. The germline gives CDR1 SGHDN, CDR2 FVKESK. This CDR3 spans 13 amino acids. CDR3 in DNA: TGTGCCAGCAGCCGTGGAGGGGCAAAGGGCTACACCTTC. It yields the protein CASSRGGAKGYTF. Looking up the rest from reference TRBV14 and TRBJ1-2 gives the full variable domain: EAGVTQFPSHSVIEKGQTVTLRCDPISGHDNLYWYRRVMGKEIKFLLHFVKESKQDESGMPNNRFLAERTGGTYSTLKVQPAELEDSGVYFCASSRGGAKGYTFGSGTRLTVV.

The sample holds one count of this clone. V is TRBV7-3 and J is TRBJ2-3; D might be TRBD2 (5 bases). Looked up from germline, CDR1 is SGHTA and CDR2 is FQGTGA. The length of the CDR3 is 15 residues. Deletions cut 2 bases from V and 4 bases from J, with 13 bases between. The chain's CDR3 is CASSLLGARADTQYF. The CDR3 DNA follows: TGTGCCAGCAGCTTATTGGGAGCCCGGGCAGATACGCAGTATTTT.

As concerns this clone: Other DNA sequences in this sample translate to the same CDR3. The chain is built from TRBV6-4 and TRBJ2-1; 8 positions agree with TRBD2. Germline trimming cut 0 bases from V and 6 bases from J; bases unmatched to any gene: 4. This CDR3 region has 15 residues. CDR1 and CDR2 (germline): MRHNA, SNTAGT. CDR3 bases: TGTGCCAGCAGTGACTCCGGGACTAGTGGCAATGAGCAGTTCTTC. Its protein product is CASSDSGTSGNEQFF.

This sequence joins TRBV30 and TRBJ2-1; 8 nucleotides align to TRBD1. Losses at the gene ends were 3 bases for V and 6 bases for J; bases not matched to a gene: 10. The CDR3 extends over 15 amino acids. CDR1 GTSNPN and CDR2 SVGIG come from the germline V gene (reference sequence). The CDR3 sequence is CAWRDRELAGNEQFF. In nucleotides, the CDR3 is TGTGCCTGGAGGGACAGGGAGTTGGCCGGCAATGAGCAGTTCTTC. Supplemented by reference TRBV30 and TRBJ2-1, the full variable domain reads SQTIHQWPATLVQPVGSPLSLECTVEGTSNPNLYWYRQAAGRGLQLLFYSVGIGQISSEVPQNLSASRPQDRQFILSSKKLLLSDSGFYLCAWRDRELAGNEQFFGPGTRLTVL.

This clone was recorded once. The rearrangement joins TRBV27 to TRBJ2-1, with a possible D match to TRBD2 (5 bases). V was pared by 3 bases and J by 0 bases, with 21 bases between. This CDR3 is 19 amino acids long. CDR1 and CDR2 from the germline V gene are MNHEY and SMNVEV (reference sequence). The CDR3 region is CASSFDFGGSGSSYNEQFF. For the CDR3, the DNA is TGTGCCAGCAGTTTTGATTTCGGCGGCAGCGGAAGCTCCTACAATGAGCAGTTCTTC.